This T cell receptor beta chain was documented in a study of T cell repertoires in cytomegalovirus infection. Overall study: TCR beta signatures that were public indicated CMV infection and matching HLA type.

Whole-study findings and limits: Carriers of CMV and the relevant HLA type were discriminated by public TCR beta frequency.

TCRdb itself ran the reads through MiXCR, one entry per CDR3 protein. The table includes nearly 550,000 distinct CDR3 sequences, 16% detected once. Trimming cost V 7 bases and J 7 bases; bases outside gene matches: 8. The CDR3 length is 14 residues. As concerns this clonotype: Its antigen is unknown.

The sequence was collected from a human donor in good health (CMV status not recorded). Some clones in this sample may be carry-over from other donors' samples. Material for sequencing was CD8+ T cells from PBMCs. This rearrangement joins TRBV12-3 or TRBV12-4 to TRBJ2-1, with TRBD2 matching 9 bases. CDR3: CASTAGGVRNEQFF. For the CDR3, the DNA is TGTGCCAGCACGGCGGGGGGGGTAAGGAATGAGCAGTTCTTC.